The 14 T cell receptor beta chains reported below all come from one sample, sequenced in a study of cytotoxic CD8 clonotypes in ibrutinib-treated CLL. Generated by immunoSEQ multiplex PCR, the TCRdb table keeps only in-frame clones and is missing some. The sample lists about 130,000 clones, roughly 80% occurring once. This specimen was PBMCs, taken after 24 months of ibrutinib treatment. Receptors were obtained from a human donor with chronic lymphocytic leukemia.

The rearrangement links TRBV7-2 to TRBJ2-5, with D hard to call. The CDR3 has 11 residues. With 6 bases removed from V and 5 bases from J, the gap between germline ends came to 7 bases. CDR1 is SGHTA and CDR2 is FQGNSA in the germline V gene. CDR3 sequence (DNA): TGTGCCAGCAGTATAAGGGAGACCCAGTACTTC. This sequence encodes CASSIRETQYF.

The genes are TRBV5-6 and TRBJ2-2; TRBD2 might be the D (5 bases). This CDR3 has 17 amino acids. V was cut by 4 bases and J by 3 bases, with 19 bases left in between. Per the germline V gene, CDR1 is SGHDT and CDR2 is YYEEEE. The CDR3 protein is CASSPLGLGSDTGELFF. CDR3 DNA: TGTGCCAGCAGCCCGCTAGGACTGGGGTCCGACACCGGGGAGCTGTTTTTT.

This chain uses TRBV7-9 with TRBJ2-7; TRBD2 is a possible D gene (7 bases). V was clipped by 3 bases and J by 4 bases, with 13 bases between them. This CDR3 spans 14 amino acids. Germline-derived CDR1 and CDR2 are SEHNR and FQNEAQ (reference sequence). Here the CDR3 DNA reads TGTGCCAGCAGCTTTGGGCGGGGGCCATACGAGCAGTACTTC. Translated, it gives CASSFGRGPYEQYF. The entire variable domain, with the rest obtained from reference TRBV7-9 and TRBJ2-7, is as follows: DTGVSQNPRHKITKRGQNVTFRCDPISEHNRLYWYRQTLGQGPEFLTYFQNEAQLEKSRLLSDRFSAERPKGSFSTLEIQRTEQGDSAMYLCASSFGRGPYEQYFGPGTRLTVT.

This clone came up a few times. The chain has TRBV19 and TRBJ2-2; possible D gene TRBD1, 7 bases. The germline CDR1 and CDR2 sequences are LNHDA and SQIVND (reference sequence). V dropped 1 base and J dropped 5 bases, with 14 bases sitting between them. The CDR3 length is 16 residues. The CDR3 reads CASSIGVQGRTGELFF. The CDR3 bases are TGTGCCAGTAGTATAGGGGTACAGGGGAGGACCGGGGAGCTGTTTTTT. Looking up the rest from reference TRBV19 and TRBJ2-2 gives the full variable domain: DGGITQSPKYLFRKEGQNVTLSCEQNLNHDAMYWYRQDPGQGLRLIYYSQIVNDFQKGDIAEGYSVSREKKESFPLTVTSAQKNPTAFYLCASSIGVQGRTGELFFGEGSRLTVL.

This chain uses TRBV2 with TRBJ1-1, with D possibly TRBD1 on 5 matching bases. V was pared by 3 bases and J by 6 bases, with 11 bases between. This CDR3 comprises 13 residues. The germline V gene encodes CDR1 SNHLY and CDR2 FYNNEI. In DNA form, the CDR3 reads TGTGCCAGCAGTGACCATATGGGACCTGAAGCTTTCTTT. It specifies CASSDHMGPEAFF.

The CDR3 sequence: CASAPGPGELFF. In DNA form, the CDR3 reads TGTGCCAGCGCCCCGGGCCCCGGGGAGCTGTTTTTT. The chain uses TRBV6-1 and TRBJ2-2; D is unclear. The V end lost 8 bases, the J end lost 6 bases, and 10 bases lay between the germline ends. The CDR3 is 12 residues long. From germline, CDR1 is MNHNS and CDR2 SASEGT.

This clone has a single count. The rearrangement links TRBV5-5 to TRBJ2-7, with D possibly being TRBD1 (6 bases). The CDR3 has 14 amino acids. CDR1 SGHKS and CDR2 YYEKEE come from the germline V gene (reference sequence). The V and J ends lost 0 bases and 3 bases respectively, with 10 bases between them. CDR3 nucleotides: TGTGCCAGCAGCTTGGGATGGGACAACTACGAGCAGTACTTC. It specifies CASSLGWDNYEQYF.

The chain has TRBV5-4 and TRBJ2-3, with 10 bases aligning to TRBD2. Per germline, CDR1 SGHNT and CDR2 YYREEE (reference sequence). V gave up 4 bases and J gave up 2 bases; unmatched junction bases: 10. The CDR3 consists of 17 residues. The CDR3 DNA is TGTGCCAGCAGCGCCCCGGGACTAGCGCCAAACACAGATACGCAGTATTTT. This gives the protein CASSAPGLAPNTDTQYF.

The CDR3 bases are TGTGCCAGCAGGGACAGGGGGAACTCTGGAAACACCATATATTTT. Its protein is CASRDRGNSGNTIYF. The genes are TRBV2 and TRBJ1-3; 10 bases match TRBD1. The junction had 2 bases not matched to a gene; V was cut back by 6 bases and J by 0 bases. Per germline, CDR1 SNHLY and CDR2 FYNNEI. There are 15 residues in the CDR3.

The genes are TRBV5-8 and TRBJ1-1; tentatively, D is TRBD1 (5 bases). CDR3 length: 15 residues. The germline CDR1 and CDR2 sequences are SGHTS and YDEGEE. V shed 0 bases and J shed 1 base, with 10 bases lying between them. The CDR3 DNA follows: TGTGCCAGCAGCTTGGCCGGGACGAGGAACACTGAAGCTTTCTTT. This sequence encodes CASSLAGTRNTEAFF.

This clone was detected once. The V gene is TRBV6-1, the J gene TRBJ2-7; D is uncertain. Germline-derived CDR1 and CDR2 are MNHNS and SASEGT. V was clipped by 4 bases and J by 4 bases, with 8 bases between them. CDR3 size: 12 residues. CDR3 sequence reads: CASSALRYEQYF. In DNA form, the CDR3 reads TGTGCCAGCAGTGCCCTTCGGTACGAGCAGTACTTC.

This clone was detected a few times. Because it lacks the conserved phenylalanine or tryptophan at the end, this CDR3 is likely a read error. The DNA is omitted, as the CDR3 cannot be located on it reliably, and the CDR3 follows TCRdb's listing. The chain combines TRBV25-1 with TRBJ1-2. Germline V gene sequence: CDR1 MGHDK, CDR2 SYGVNS. The CDR3 has 9 residues if both end residues are counted. CDR3 in amino acids: CASILRSLV.

The chain employs TRBV5-1 and TRBJ1-3; no reliable D call. The V gene's germline CDR1 is SGHRS and CDR2 YFSETQ. V was trimmed by 0 bases and J by 3 bases, leaving 7 bases between them. This CDR3 has 14 amino acids. The CDR3 coding sequence is TGCGCCAGCAGCTTGGTAGGAGGTGGAAACACCATATATTTT. The encoded protein is CASSLVGGGNTIYF.

The chain carries TRBV5-6 and TRBJ2-1, with D maybe TRBD2 (7 bases). Per the germline V gene, CDR1 is SGHDT and CDR2 is YYEEEE. V lost 1 base and J 5 bases, leaving 16 bases between the germline ends. The CDR3 length is 16 residues. The CDR3 nucleotides are TGTGCCAGCAGCTTGTTTGGGGGGGCCTACGACAATGAGCAGTTCTTC. It translates to CASSLFGGAYDNEQFF.